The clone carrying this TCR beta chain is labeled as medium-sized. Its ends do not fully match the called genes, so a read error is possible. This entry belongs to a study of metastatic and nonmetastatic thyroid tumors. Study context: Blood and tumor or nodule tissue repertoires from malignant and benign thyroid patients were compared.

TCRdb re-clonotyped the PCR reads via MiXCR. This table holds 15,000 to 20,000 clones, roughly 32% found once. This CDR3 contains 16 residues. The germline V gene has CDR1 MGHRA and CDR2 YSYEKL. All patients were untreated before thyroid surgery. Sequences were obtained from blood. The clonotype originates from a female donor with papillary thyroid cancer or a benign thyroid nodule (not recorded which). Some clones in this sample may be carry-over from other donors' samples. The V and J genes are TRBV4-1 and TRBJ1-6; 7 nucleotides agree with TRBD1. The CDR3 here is CASSSRTGRGTSSLHF. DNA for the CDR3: TGCGCCAGCAGCTCCCGGACAGGCCGAGGGACTTCATCCCTCCACTTT.